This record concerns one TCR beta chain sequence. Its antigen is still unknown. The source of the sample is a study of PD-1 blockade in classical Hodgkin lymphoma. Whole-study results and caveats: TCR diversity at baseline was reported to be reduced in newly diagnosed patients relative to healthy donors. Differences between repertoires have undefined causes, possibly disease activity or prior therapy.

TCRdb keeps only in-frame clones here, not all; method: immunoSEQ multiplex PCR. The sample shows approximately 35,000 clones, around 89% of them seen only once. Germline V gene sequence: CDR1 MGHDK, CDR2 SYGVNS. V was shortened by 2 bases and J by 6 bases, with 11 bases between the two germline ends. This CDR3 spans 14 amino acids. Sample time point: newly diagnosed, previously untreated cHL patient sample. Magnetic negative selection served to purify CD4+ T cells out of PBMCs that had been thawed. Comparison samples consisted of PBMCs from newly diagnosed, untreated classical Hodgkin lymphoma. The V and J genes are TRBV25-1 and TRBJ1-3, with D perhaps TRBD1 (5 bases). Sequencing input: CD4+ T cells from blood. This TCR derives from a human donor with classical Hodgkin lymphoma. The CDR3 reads CASSEGAGKNTIYF. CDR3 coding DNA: TGTGCCAGCAGTGAAGGGGCAGGAAAAAACACCATATATTTT.